This TCR beta chain was obtained from a study of CD8 T cells in Susac syndrome. This clonotype was observed once. Its target is not known. An input of about 0.5 to 1 ug of RNA was subjected to reverse transcription using random hexamers. From the immunoSEQ multiplex PCR reads, TCRdb called clonotypes with MiXCR, one entry per CDR3 protein. The sample consists of 95,000 to 150,000 distinct CDR3 sequences, just under 95% of them appearing once. Findings of the study overall: Clonal CD8+ expansion in Susac was highest in TEMRA cells and active patients.

The Susac syndrome patients fit the recently defined diagnostic criteria for definite or probable disease. This CDR3 is built from 15 residues. V lost 5 bases to trimming and J lost 3 bases, with 11 bases between them. Material: CD8+ T cells from PBMCs. This sequence joins TRBV23-1 and TRBJ1-6, with a tentative D call TRBD1 (5 bases). TRBV23-1 is given ORF status, its function remaining uncertain. The receptor comes from a human donor with Susac syndrome. The CDR3 region is CASSAAGNYNSPLHF. As DNA, the CDR3 is TGCGCCAGCAGTGCGGCAGGGAACTATAATTCACCCCTCCACTTT.